The TCR beta chain described here comes from a study of low-dose radiotherapy and immunotherapy resistance in tumors. The CDR3 covers 14 residues. The germline V gene encodes CDR1 DFQATT and CDR2 SNEGSKA (reference sequence). V lost 1 base and J 3 bases, leaving 10 bases between the germline ends. Indicated time point: after trial treatment. Treatment of the sample: LDRT plus nivolumab, ipilimumab, low-dose cyclophosphamide and aspirin (RACIN trial). The donors' regimen was nivolumab, ipilimumab, aspirin, low-dose cyclophosphamide and low-dose radiotherapy. TRAV- and TRBV-specific primers, spanning alpha and beta chains, primed first-strand cDNA. A constant-region primer paired with the V-primer adapter amplified TCRs over about 19 PCR cycles. In TCRdb, the reads were re-called with MiXCR into one record per CDR3 protein. The table lists some 100,000 distinct CDR3 sequences, less than 25% of them singletons, with about 4% in the top ten.

This receptor was taken from a male donor with prostate cancer. The chain recombines TRBV20-1 with TRBJ1-5, with D perhaps matching TRBD1 (5 bases). The source was PBMCs, collected after low-dose radiotherapy plus immunotherapy. CDR3 region: CSARAGTANQPQHF. The CDR3 coding sequence is TGCAGTGCTAGAGCTGGGACTGCCAATCAGCCCCAGCATTTT.